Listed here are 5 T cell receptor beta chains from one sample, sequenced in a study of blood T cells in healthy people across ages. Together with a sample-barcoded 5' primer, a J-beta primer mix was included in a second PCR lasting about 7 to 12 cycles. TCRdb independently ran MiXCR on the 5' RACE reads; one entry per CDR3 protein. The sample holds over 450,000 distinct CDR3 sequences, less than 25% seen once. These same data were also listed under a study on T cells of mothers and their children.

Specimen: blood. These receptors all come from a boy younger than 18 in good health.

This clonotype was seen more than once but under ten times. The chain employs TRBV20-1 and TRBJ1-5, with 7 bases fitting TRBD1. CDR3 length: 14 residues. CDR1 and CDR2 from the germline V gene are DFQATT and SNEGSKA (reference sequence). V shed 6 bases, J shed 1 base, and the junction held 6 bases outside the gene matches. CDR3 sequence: CSAPDRASNQPQHF. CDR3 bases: TGCAGTGCCCCCGACAGGGCGAGCAATCAGCCCCAGCATTTT.

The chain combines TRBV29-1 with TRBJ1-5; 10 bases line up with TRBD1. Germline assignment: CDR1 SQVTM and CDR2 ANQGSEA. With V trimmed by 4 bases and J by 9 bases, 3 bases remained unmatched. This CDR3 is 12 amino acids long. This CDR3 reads CSVVDRGAPQHF. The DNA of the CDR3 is TGCAGCGTTGTGGACAGGGGGGCGCCCCAGCATTTT.

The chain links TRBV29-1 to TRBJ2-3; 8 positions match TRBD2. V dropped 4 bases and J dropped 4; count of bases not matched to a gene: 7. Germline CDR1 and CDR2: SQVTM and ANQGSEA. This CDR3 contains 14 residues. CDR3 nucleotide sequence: TGCAGCGTTGGGACTAGCCAGTTATCAGATACGCAGTATTTT. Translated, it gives CSVGTSQLSDTQYF.

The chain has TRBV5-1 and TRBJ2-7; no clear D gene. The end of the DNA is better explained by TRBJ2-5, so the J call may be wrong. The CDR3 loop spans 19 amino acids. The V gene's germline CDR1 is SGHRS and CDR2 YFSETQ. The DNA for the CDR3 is TGCGCCAGCAGCTTCCCGGATCAGGAATCCCGAAACAGTGAAGAGACCCAGTACTTC. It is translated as CASSFPDQESRNSEETQYF.

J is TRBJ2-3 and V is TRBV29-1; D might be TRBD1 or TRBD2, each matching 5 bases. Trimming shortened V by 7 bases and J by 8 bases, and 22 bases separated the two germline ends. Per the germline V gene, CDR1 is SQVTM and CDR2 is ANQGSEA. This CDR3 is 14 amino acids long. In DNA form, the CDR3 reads TGCAGCGCTTCCGGGACCCCTGCACGGGGTACGCAGTATTTT. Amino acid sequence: CSASGTPARGTQYF.